The T cell receptor (beta chain) described here comes from a study of cytomegalovirus exposure and HLA in healthy donors. This CDR3 is 16 amino acids long. Germline V gene lookup returns CDR1 MNHNS and CDR2 SASEGT. V lost 4 bases, J lost 2 bases, and 3 bases stayed unmatched. Primers: 60 Vbeta forward and 13 Jbeta reverse. Data came from immunoSEQ multiplex PCR; TCRdb stores just in-frame clones and leaves some out. The sample includes tens of thousands of clones. The source is a woman in her 30s in good health and CMV-seronegative. The material sequenced was PBMCs. The genes are TRBV6-1 and TRBJ2-1; 12 bases line up with TRBD2. The CDR3 DNA sequence: TGTGCCAGCAGTGGCGGACTAGCGGGGACCTACAATGAGCAGTTCTTC. This sequence encodes CASSGGLAGTYNEQFF.